The 16 T cell receptor beta chains below were found in one sample sequenced in a study of T cell responses to AZD1222 COVID-19 vaccine. Clones were sequenced by immunoSEQ multiplex PCR, and TCRdb holds only the in-frame ones, with some missing. Among 75,000 to 100,000 clones listed, more than 70% were seen once. The material sequenced was peripheral blood, taken on day 0 of AZD1222 vaccination. These receptors were collected from an adult in good health.

The table lists this clone with a few counts. Additional DNA sequences in this sample encode the identical CDR3. The chain has TRBV19 and TRBJ2-2, with D hard to call. Germline V CDR1 and CDR2: LNHDA, SQIVND (reference sequence). This CDR3 comprises 14 residues. V was cut by 0 bases and J by 2 bases, with 4 bases left in between. In nucleotides, the CDR3 is TGTGCCAGTAGTATAGATCACAACACCGGGGAGCTGTTTTTT. Translation: CASSIDHNTGELFF.

The rearrangement links TRBV4-1 to TRBJ2-3, with 9 bases identical to TRBD2. The CDR3 loop spans 19 amino acids. The junction had 12 bases not matched to a gene; V was cut back by 1 base and J by 1 base. Germline assignment: CDR1 MGHRA and CDR2 YSYEKL. DNA of the CDR3: TGCGCCAGCAGCCAAGGCCCCTTAAGGGGCGGGGGGGGCACAGATACGCAGTATTTT. The encoded protein is CASSQGPLRGGGGTDTQYF.

This chain connects TRBV6-5 to TRBJ1-4, with unresolved D. Germline V lookup: CDR1 MNHEY, CDR2 SVGAGI. This CDR3 is built from 13 residues. V gave up 4 bases and J gave up 11 bases, with 14 bases separating them. CDR3 DNA: TGTGCCAGCAGTTTCGTCGATAGTGGGAAACTGTTTTTT. Translated, it gives CASSFVDSGKLFF.

J is TRBJ1-2 and V is TRBV30; D ambiguous. V was clipped by 3 bases and J by 3 bases, with 14 bases between them. CDR1 is GTSNPN, CDR2 SVGIG, per germline (reference sequence). This CDR3 has 14 amino acids. The CDR3 loop reads CAWSDQPADYGYTF. In nucleotides, the CDR3 is TGTGCCTGGAGCGATCAACCCGCGGACTATGGCTACACCTTC.

The chain is built from TRBV29-1 and TRBJ1-3; the D is unclear. Trimming shortened V by 7 bases and J by 0 bases, and 10 bases separated the two germline ends. Germline V gene lookup returns CDR1 SQVTM and CDR2 ANQGSEA. The CDR3 covers 13 residues. This CDR3 reads CSARESSGNTIYF. DNA for the CDR3: TGCAGCGCTAGAGAGAGCTCTGGAAACACCATATATTTT.

The chain employs TRBV3-1 (or the pseudogene TRBV3-2) and TRBJ1-3; D unclear. The germline V gene encodes CDR1 LGHDT and CDR2 YNNKEL (reference sequence). Trimming cost V 1 base and J 8 bases, with 6 bases left between them. CDR3 size: 12 residues. The CDR3 loop reads CASSQGRDTIYF. The CDR3 region has the DNA TGTGCCAGCAGCCAAGGACGGGACACCATATATTTT.

CDR3 in amino acids: CATSRAQVPGNTIYF. The CDR3 DNA reads TGTGCCACCAGCAGAGCTCAGGTCCCTGGAAACACCATATATTTT. The chain employs TRBV15 and TRBJ1-3; the D is unclear. The CDR3 loop spans 15 amino acids. V lost 1 base to trimming and J lost 2 bases, with 9 bases between them. Germline V CDR1 and CDR2: LNHNV, YYDKDF (reference sequence).

The chain has TRBV7-2 and TRBJ1-4, with a tentative D call TRBD1 (5 bases). Germline values: CDR1 SGHTA, CDR2 FQGNSA. This CDR3 spans 14 amino acids. Deletions cut 6 bases from V and 5 bases from J, with 13 bases between. The CDR3 sequence: CASRTGPTNEKLFF. CDR3 sequence (DNA): TGTGCCAGCAGGACGGGACCGACCAATGAAAAACTGTTTTTT.

The chain employs TRBV6-1 and TRBJ2-7, with 9 bases identical to TRBD2. J was trimmed by 3 bases and V by 1 base; bases with no gene match: 4. The CDR3 contains 15 residues. CDR1 is MNHNS and CDR2 is SASEGT in the germline V gene. The CDR3 region has the DNA TGTGCCAGCAGTGAAGGGGCGGGGGGGCACTACGAGCAGTACTTC. Translated: CASSEGAGGHYEQYF.

The chain joins TRBV5-4 to TRBJ2-5, with 7 bases lining up with TRBD2. With 5 bases clipped from V and 3 bases from J, the junction kept 13 bases outside the gene matches. Looked up from germline, CDR1 is SGHNT and CDR2 is YYREEE (reference sequence). The CDR3 totals 16 residues. The CDR3 reads CASSKRLAGAEETQYF. Here the CDR3 DNA reads TGTGCCAGCAGTAAGCGGTTAGCGGGTGCAGAAGAGACCCAGTACTTC.

The genes are TRBV7-3 and TRBJ1-1; 11 bases map to TRBD1. After removal of 5 bases from V and 5 bases from J, the junction contained 7 bases not matched to a gene. CDR1 and CDR2 from the germline V gene are SGHTA and FQGTGA. This CDR3 spans 15 amino acids. Here the CDR3 reads CASSTWTGGVTEAFF. The DNA of the CDR3 is TGTGCCAGCAGCACCTGGACAGGGGGCGTAACTGAAGCTTTCTTT.

This chain links TRBV19 with TRBJ1-5; no clear D. The CDR3 runs to 13 residues. The V gene lost 3 bases and the J gene lost 4 bases, with 7 bases spanning the gap. The germline gives CDR1 LNHDA, CDR2 SQIVND (reference sequence). The CDR3: CASSMTPNQPQHF. DNA for the CDR3: TGTGCCAGTAGTATGACCCCTAATCAGCCCCAGCATTTT. Combining the CDR3 with reference TRBV19 and TRBJ1-5 gives the whole variable domain DGGITQSPKYLFRKEGQNVTLSCEQNLNHDAMYWYRQDPGQGLRLIYYSQIVNDFQKGDIAEGYSVSREKKESFPLTVTSAQKNPTAFYLCASSMTPNQPQHFGDGTRLSIL.

The rearrangement links TRBV9 to TRBJ1-3; no firm D call. The CDR3 loop spans 13 amino acids. Trimming took off 3 bases at V and 5 bases at J, with 9 bases between the two ends. CDR1 is SGDLS and CDR2 is YYNGEE in the germline V gene. CDR3 DNA sequence: TGTGCCAGCAGCGCAGACTGGAGAAACACCATATATTTT. Amino acids: CASSADWRNTIYF.

The chain uses TRBV5-8 and TRBJ1-1, with D unclear. The CDR3 loop spans 12 amino acids. From germline, CDR1 is SGHTS and CDR2 YDEGEE. The V end lost 2 bases, the J end lost 3 bases, and 5 bases lay between the germline ends. As DNA, the CDR3 is TGTGCCAGCAGCTTTCTGGACACTGAAGCTTTCTTT. Translated, it gives CASSFLDTEAFF.

The V and J genes are TRBV24-1 and TRBJ2-5, with a tentative D call TRBD1 (6 bases). The CDR3 runs to 15 residues. From germline, CDR1 is KGHDR and CDR2 SFDVKD. Trimming removed 0 bases at V and 5 bases at J, with 12 bases between. The CDR3 region is CATSDLSRGWETQYF. The CDR3 region has the DNA TGTGCCACCAGTGATTTGAGCAGGGGTTGGGAGACCCAGTACTTC.

This chain joins TRBV3-1 (or the pseudogene TRBV3-2) and TRBJ1-2, with D possibly matching TRBD1 (6 bases). The CDR3 runs 12 residues. Germline CDR1 and CDR2: LGHDT and YNNKEL (reference sequence). Trimming pared 3 bases from V and 7 bases from J, leaving 9 bases between. This chain's CDR3 is CASSHTGTGYTF. The CDR3 nucleotides are TGTGCCAGCAGCCACACAGGGACTGGCTACACCTTC.